This T cell receptor (beta chain) came from a study of beta chain features in type 1 diabetes. For the study at large: On cell yields, gender and age, patients and healthy donors were similar.

Each donor gave one heparinised blood draw averaging around 120 mL. Sorting with CD45RO/CCR7/CD25/CD127/CD95/CD27 yielded naive, central memory, regulatory and stem-like memory CD4+ cells. The V end lost 8 bases, the J end lost 8 bases, and 24 bases lay between the germline ends. Germline V CDR1 and CDR2: LNHNV, YYDKDF (reference sequence). The CDR3 has 16 residues. All of the isolated RNA was reverse transcribed, so expressed TCRB transcripts were sequenced. Deep immunoSEQ sequencing covered naive, central memory and regulatory T cell samples. Produced via immunoSEQ multiplex PCR; TCRdb's table is partial and in-frame only. The data hold some 410,000 clones, with approximately 15% observed a single time. This clone was counted between two and nine times.

Sequenced: naive CD4+ T cells from blood. The sequence derives from a young man in good health. V gene TRBV15 combines with J gene TRBJ2-2; maybe TRBD1 (7 bases). CDR3 protein: CATRPNWRGRTGELFF. For the CDR3, the DNA is TGTGCCACCCGCCCGAATTGGAGGGGGCGAACTGGGGAGCTGTTTTTT.